This T cell receptor beta chain was retrieved from a study of CD8 T cells in ankylosing spondylitis. Study results and limitations: Apparently characteristic of ankylosing spondylitis blood was a TCR beta motif (roughly eight highly homologous variants). From matched ankylosing spondylitis synovial fluid, disease-linked clones were reportedly recovered at significantly enriched levels.

TCRdb re-called the 5' RACE reads with MiXCR, one entry per CDR3 protein. The sample consists of approximately 200,000 distinct CDR3 sequences, about 13% of them appearing once. A word on this clonotype: The target antigen is unknown.

The V gene's germline CDR1 is LNHDA and CDR2 SQIVND (reference sequence). V was pared by 3 bases and J by 2 bases, with 7 bases between. The CDR3 has 13 amino acids. The sequencing sample was made of blood, either unsorted or a sorted T cell fraction (not recorded which). The chain joins TRBV19 to TRBJ1-1, with unresolved D. The sequence derives from a male donor with ankylosing spondylitis or in good health (not recorded which). The CDR3 is CASSMTLNTEAFF. Written as DNA, the CDR3 is TGTGCCAGTAGTATGACACTAAACACTGAAGCTTTCTTT.